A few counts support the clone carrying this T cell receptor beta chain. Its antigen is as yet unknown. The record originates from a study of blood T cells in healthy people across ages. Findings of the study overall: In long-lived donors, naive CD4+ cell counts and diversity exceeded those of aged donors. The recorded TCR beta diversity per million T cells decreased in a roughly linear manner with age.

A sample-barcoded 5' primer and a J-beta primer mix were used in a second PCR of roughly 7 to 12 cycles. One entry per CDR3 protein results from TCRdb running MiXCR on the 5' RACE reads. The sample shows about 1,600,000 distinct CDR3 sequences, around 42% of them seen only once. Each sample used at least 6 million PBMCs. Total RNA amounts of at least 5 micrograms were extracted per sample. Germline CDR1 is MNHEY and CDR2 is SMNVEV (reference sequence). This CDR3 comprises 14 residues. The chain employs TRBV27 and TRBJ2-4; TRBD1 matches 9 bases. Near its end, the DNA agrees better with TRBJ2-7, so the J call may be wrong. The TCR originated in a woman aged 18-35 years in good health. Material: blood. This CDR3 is CASSPRTGVYEQYF. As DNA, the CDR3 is TGTGCCAGCAGTCCCCGGACAGGGGTCTACGAGCAGTACTTC.